The subject of this entry is one TCR beta chain. Antigen unknown. These data are taken from a study of OX40 agonist ivuxolimab in advanced cancers. Findings of the study overall: Low clonal expansion, among the lowest seen, marked partial responders at 0.1-3.0 mg/kg.

V dropped 0 bases and J dropped 5; count of bases not matched to a gene: 6. This CDR3 is built from 16 residues. CDR1 is ENHRY and CDR2 is SYGVKD in the germline V gene. Clones were read by immunoSEQ multiplex PCR, and TCRdb kept only the in-frame ones, dropping some. This sample has 91,000 or so clones, with approximately 94% found just once. Material: CD4+ or CD8+ T cells sorted from blood, obtained in a trial of the OX40 agonist ivuxolimab. The sequence derives from an adult with an advanced solid tumor such as melanoma, head and neck, liver or kidney cancer. The rearrangement joins TRBV10-3 to TRBJ2-3, with TRBD2 identical over 9 bases. The CDR3 nucleotides read TGTGCCATCAGTGAGTCTCCGGGACTAGCAGGAGATACGCAGTATTTT. Translating it yields CAISESPGLAGDTQYF.